The 23 T cell receptor beta chains presented below share a single source sample, sequenced in a study of PD-1 blockade in mismatch repair-deficient tumors. The protocol was immunoSEQ multiplex PCR, while the TCRdb copy is restricted to in-frame clones and leaves out a portion. Among 20,000 to 25,000 clones listed, around four fifths were seen once. The sequenced sample was peripheral blood, obtained 2 weeks after starting pembrolizumab. Receptor source: an adult with mismatch repair-deficient cancer.

V and J are TRBV6-6 and TRBJ2-7; 13 bases agree with TRBD2. Per germline, CDR1 MNHNY and CDR2 SVGAGI (reference sequence). This CDR3 is 16 amino acids long. J gave up 1 base and V 4 bases, and 4 bases lay outside the gene matches. CDR3 region: CASSSRTSGRSYEQYF. The CDR3 region has the DNA TGTGCCAGCAGTTCCCGGACTAGCGGGAGATCCTACGAGCAGTACTTC.

This chain joins TRBV7-9 and TRBJ2-3; TRBD2 matches at 8 bases. Per the germline V gene, CDR1 is SEHNR and CDR2 is FQNEAQ (reference sequence). J lost 0 bases, V lost 2 bases, and 1 base had no gene match. The CDR3 extends over 15 amino acids. The CDR3 bases are TGTGCCAGCAGCTTACTAGCGGGTAGCACAGATACGCAGTATTTT. It yields the protein CASSLLAGSTDTQYF. The full variable domain, in which reference TRBV7-9 and TRBJ2-3 provide the parts outside the CDR3, is DTGVSQNPRHKITKRGQNVTFRCDPISEHNRLYWYRQTLGQGPEFLTYFQNEAQLEKSRLLSDRFSAERPKGSFSTLEIQRTEQGDSAMYLCASSLLAGSTDTQYFGPGTRLTVL.

This clone was seen only once. The chain carries TRBV29-1 and TRBJ2-7, with 7 bases matching TRBD1. V trimming: 5 bases; J trimming: 2 bases; junction bases outside the gene matches: 6. The CDR3 is 13 amino acids. Germline V gene lookup returns CDR1 SQVTM and CDR2 ANQGSEA. The CDR3 is CSVYWTGAYEQYF. CDR3 in DNA: TGCAGCGTTTACTGGACAGGAGCCTACGAGCAGTACTTC.

This clone was counted between two and nine times. The chain combines TRBV6-1 with TRBJ2-1, with D tentatively TRBD2 (6 bases). Trimming pared 6 bases from V and 7 bases from J, leaving 10 bases between. Germline V lookup: CDR1 MNHNS, CDR2 SASEGT. The length of the CDR3 is 12 residues. The CDR3 reads CASRWGENEQFF. CDR3 bases: TGTGCCAGCAGATGGGGGGAGAATGAGCAGTTCTTC.

This chain links TRBV4-2 with TRBJ2-7, with 7 bases fitting TRBD1. CDR3 length: 15 residues. The ends lost 0 bases at V and 3 bases at J; junction bases unmatched: 5. Germline V gene sequence: CDR1 LGHNA, CDR2 YNFKEQ. The CDR3 DNA reads TGTGCCAGCAGCCAAGATTGGGACAGACTCTACGAGCAGTACTTC. Protein: CASSQDWDRLYEQYF.

This clone rates as medium-sized. The chain recombines TRBV5-1 with TRBJ2-3, with 13 bases that match TRBD2. Germline V gene sequence: CDR1 SGHRS, CDR2 YFSETQ. The V gene end was trimmed by 3 bases and the J gene end by 0 bases; junction bases not matched to a gene: 4. This CDR3 region has 17 residues. CDR3 sequence: CASSWGTSGTSTDTQYF. CDR3 in DNA: TGCGCCAGCAGCTGGGGGACTAGCGGGACTAGCACAGATACGCAGTATTTT.

This clone was seen once. The likely explanation is a read error, given a far larger clone one base away. The same CDR3 also results from other DNA sequences found in this sample. This chain joins TRBV5-6 and TRBJ2-7; weak D call: TRBD1 (5 bases). V shed 3 bases and J shed 5 bases, with 15 bases lying between them. The CDR3 contains 14 residues. Germline lookup yields CDR1 SGHDT and CDR2 YYEEEE. DNA for the CDR3: TGTGCCAGCAGCTCCTGGGGCATATCGGACGAGCAGTACTTC. This translates into CASSSWGISDEQYF.

This clone occurred once. V usage is TRBV10-3 and J usage is TRBJ1-1; D is possibly TRBD1 (6 bases). The V and J ends lost 6 bases and 0 bases respectively, with 11 bases between them. Per germline, CDR1 ENHRY and CDR2 SYGVKD. The CDR3 is made up of 14 amino acids. CDR3 sequence: CAIREGTLNTEAFF. Here the CDR3 DNA reads TGTGCCATCAGGGAGGGGACATTGAACACTGAAGCTTTCTTT.

The genes are TRBV5-1 and TRBJ1-4, with D possibly TRBD1 on 5 matching bases. Germline lookup yields CDR1 SGHRS and CDR2 YFSETQ. CDR3 length: 15 residues. The germline V and J ends were trimmed by 2 bases and 4 bases, with 12 bases remaining between them. In nucleotides, the CDR3 is TGCGCCAGCAGCTTTTCCAGGGCCCTTAATGAAAAACTGTTTTTT. Amino acids: CASSFSRALNEKLFF.

The chain joins TRBV4-1 to TRBJ2-1, with 9 bases fitting TRBD1. The CDR3 has 16 residues. CDR1 MGHRA and CDR2 YSYEKL come from the germline V gene. The ends lost 1 base at V and 4 bases at J; junction bases unmatched: 5. In DNA, the CDR3 is TGCGCCAGCAGCCAAGCAGACAGGGGGAGTTACAATGAGCAGTTCTTC. It specifies CASSQADRGSYNEQFF.

This rearrangement joins TRBV4-2 to TRBJ1-4, with 9 positions matching TRBD1. The CDR3 runs 16 residues. Germline V gene data show CDR1 as LGHNA and CDR2 as YNFKEQ. V lost 1 base to trimming and J lost 6 bases; unmatched junction nucleotides: 6. In DNA, the CDR3 is TGTGCCAGCAGCCAAGGGGACAGGGTCGAATATGAAAAACTGTTTTTT. Translation: CASSQGDRVEYEKLFF.

This clone was seen a single time. J is TRBJ2-7 and V is TRBV5-4, with D unclear. V was pared by 4 bases and J by 7 bases, with 15 bases between. The length of the CDR3 is 13 residues. Germline V gene lookup returns CDR1 SGHNT and CDR2 YYREEE (reference sequence). As DNA, the CDR3 is TGTGCCAGCAGCCTCTCTTCTTCTCATGAGCAGTACTTC. Translated: CASSLSSSHEQYF. The complete variable domain, with remaining parts taken from reference TRBV5-4 and TRBJ2-7, reads ETGVTQSPTHLIKTRGQQVTLRCSSQSGHNTVSWYQQALGQGPQFIFQYYREEENGRGNFPPRFSGLQFPNYSSELNVNALELDDSALYLCASSLSSSHEQYFGPGTRLTVT.

In regard to this clone: The same CDR3 is also encoded by other DNA sequences in this sample. The chain joins TRBV6-4 to TRBJ2-2; D ambiguous. The CDR3 extends over 13 amino acids. Germline loops: CDR1 MRHNA, CDR2 SNTAGT. The germline V and J ends were trimmed by 2 bases and 3 bases, with 4 bases remaining between them. CDR3 nucleotide sequence: TGTGCCAGCAGTGACCGGGACACCGGGGAGCTGTTTTTT. It specifies CASSDRDTGELFF.

This rearrangement joins TRBV5-4 to TRBJ2-3; possibly TRBD1 for D (5 bases). Looked up from germline, CDR1 is SGHNT and CDR2 is YYREEE (reference sequence). Trimming removed 0 bases at V and 0 bases at J, with 11 bases between. The CDR3 contains 16 residues. CDR3 region: CASSLGQQGSTDTQYF. Here the CDR3 DNA reads TGTGCCAGCAGCTTGGGACAGCAGGGTAGCACAGATACGCAGTATTTT.

The chain joins TRBV19 to TRBJ2-1; D is undetermined. The CDR3 is made up of 15 amino acids. Per germline, CDR1 LNHDA and CDR2 SQIVND (reference sequence). Trimming left V 6 bases short and J 4 bases short, with 16 bases between. The CDR3 region has the DNA TGTGCCAGTAGGCACCCTTACCCCCAATACAATGAGCAGTTCTTC. As protein: CASRHPYPQYNEQFF.

A single count supports this clone. This may be a read error: a much more frequent sequence differs by one nucleotide. This chain uses TRBV29-1 with TRBJ2-5, with TRBD2 matching 10 bases. The germline gives CDR1 SQVTM, CDR2 ANQGSEA. This CDR3 has 14 residues. The junction had 9 bases not matched to a gene; V was cut back by 6 bases and J by 5 bases. CDR3 sequence reads: CSVGASGGRETQYF. The CDR3 DNA reads TGCAGCGTGGGGGCTAGCGGGGGTAGGGAGACCCAGTACTTC. Full variable domain (missing parts from reference TRBV29-1 and TRBJ2-5): SAVISQKPSRDICQRGTSLTIQCQVDSQVTMMFWYRQQPGQSLTLIATANQGSEATYESGFVIDKFPISRPNLTFSTLTVSNMSPEDSSIYLCSVGASGGRETQYFGPGTRLLVL.

This sequence joins TRBV4-3 and TRBJ2-4, with 9 bases fitting TRBD1. V lost 2 bases and J lost 7; bases outside the gene matches: 9. CDR3 length: 16 residues. Germline assignment: CDR1 LGHNA and CDR2 YSLEER. The CDR3 bases are TGCGCCAGCAGCCAAACAGGGGGCTTAAGAGGGAACATTCAGTACTTC. It specifies CASSQTGGLRGNIQYF.

The genes are TRBV4-1 and TRBJ2-1; 14 bases align to TRBD2. CDR3 length: 17 residues. CDR1 MGHRA and CDR2 YSYEKL come from the germline V gene. J gave up 8 bases and V 4 bases, and 10 bases lay outside the gene matches. CDR3 in amino acids: CASSRWTGTSGSDEQFF. The CDR3, as DNA: TGCGCCAGCAGCCGATGGACCGGGACTAGCGGGAGTGATGAGCAGTTCTTC.

The V and J genes are TRBV5-1 and TRBJ1-1; 7 bases align to TRBD1. The germline gives CDR1 SGHRS, CDR2 YFSETQ. Trimming cost V 4 bases and J 8 bases; bases outside gene matches: 14. The CDR3 consists of 15 residues. The CDR3 is CASSPTGQSGEEAFF. The DNA of the CDR3 is TGCGCCAGCAGCCCGACGGGACAGTCGGGGGAGGAAGCTTTCTTT.

This chain joins TRBV30 and TRBJ2-6; D gene uncertain. V lost 3 bases to trimming and J lost 5 bases, with 5 bases between them. The CDR3 is 12 residues long. The V gene's germline CDR1 is GTSNPN and CDR2 SVGIG (reference sequence). As DNA, the CDR3 is TGTGCCTGGAGCTCCCGGGCCAACGTCCTGACTTTC. Protein: CAWSSRANVLTF.

The rearrangement links TRBV29-1 to TRBJ2-5; tentatively, D is TRBD2 (5 bases). The CDR3 runs 14 residues. V was shortened by 1 base and J by 5 bases, with 14 bases between the two germline ends. Germline CDR1 reads SQVTM; CDR2 reads ANQGSEA. CDR3 sequence (DNA): TGCAGCGTTGAAGCGGAACAGCGAGGGGAGACCCAGTACTTC. Residues: CSVEAEQRGETQYF.

V and J are TRBV6-5 and TRBJ1-1, with D uncertain. V lost 4 bases and J 3 bases, leaving 15 bases between the germline ends. Germline loops: CDR1 MNHEY, CDR2 SVGAGI. This CDR3 region has 15 residues. Here the CDR3 DNA reads TGTGCCAGCAGTTTTCAAGGGATTGGGTACACTGAAGCTTTCTTT. This translates into CASSFQGIGYTEAFF.

The V and J genes are TRBV29-1 and TRBJ2-1, with 9 bases identical to TRBD1. The CDR3 runs to 15 residues. CDR1 and CDR2 (germline): SQVTM, ANQGSEA. V was pared by 6 bases and J by 2 bases, with 8 bases of the junction left unmatched. CDR3 sequence (DNA): TGCAGCGTCACCGGGACAGGGATCCCCTACAATGAGCAGTTCTTC. Amino acids: CSVTGTGIPYNEQFF.